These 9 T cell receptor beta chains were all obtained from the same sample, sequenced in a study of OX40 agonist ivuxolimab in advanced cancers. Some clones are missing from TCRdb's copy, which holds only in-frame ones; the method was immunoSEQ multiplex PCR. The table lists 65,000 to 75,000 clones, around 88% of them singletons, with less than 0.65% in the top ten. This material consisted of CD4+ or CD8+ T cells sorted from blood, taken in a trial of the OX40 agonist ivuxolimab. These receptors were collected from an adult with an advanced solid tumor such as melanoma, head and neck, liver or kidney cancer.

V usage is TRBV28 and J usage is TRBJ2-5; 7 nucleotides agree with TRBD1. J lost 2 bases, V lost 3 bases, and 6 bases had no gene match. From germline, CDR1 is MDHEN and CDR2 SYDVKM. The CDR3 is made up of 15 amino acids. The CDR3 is CASSFLGGGQETQYF. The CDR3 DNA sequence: TGTGCCAGCAGTTTTTTAGGGGGCGGACAAGAGACCCAGTACTTC.

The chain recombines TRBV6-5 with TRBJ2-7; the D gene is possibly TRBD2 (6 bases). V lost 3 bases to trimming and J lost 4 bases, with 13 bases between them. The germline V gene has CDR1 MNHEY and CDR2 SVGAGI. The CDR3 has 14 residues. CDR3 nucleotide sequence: TGTGCCAGCAGTTATGGCGGGGCATCATACGAGCAGTACTTC. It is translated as CASSYGGASYEQYF.

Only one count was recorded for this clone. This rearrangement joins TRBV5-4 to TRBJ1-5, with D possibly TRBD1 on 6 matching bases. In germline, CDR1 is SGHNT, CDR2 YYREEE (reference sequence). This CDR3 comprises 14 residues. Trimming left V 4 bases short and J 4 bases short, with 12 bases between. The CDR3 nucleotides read TGTGCCAGCAGCCTACAGGGATTTAATCAGCCCCAGCATTTT. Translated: CASSLQGFNQPQHF.

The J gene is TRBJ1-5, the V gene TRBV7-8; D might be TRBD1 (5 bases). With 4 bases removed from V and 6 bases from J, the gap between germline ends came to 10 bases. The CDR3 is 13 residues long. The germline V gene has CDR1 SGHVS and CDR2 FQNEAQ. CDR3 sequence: CASSSEGRQPQHF. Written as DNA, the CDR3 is TGTGCCAGCAGCTCGGAGGGGCGTCAGCCCCAGCATTTT.

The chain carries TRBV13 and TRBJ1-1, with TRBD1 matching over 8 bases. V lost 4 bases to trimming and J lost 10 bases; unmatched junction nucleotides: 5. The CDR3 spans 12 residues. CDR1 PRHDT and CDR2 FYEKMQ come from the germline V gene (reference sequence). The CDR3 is CASSSQGAGAFF. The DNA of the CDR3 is TGTGCCAGCAGCTCTCAGGGGGCAGGAGCTTTCTTT.

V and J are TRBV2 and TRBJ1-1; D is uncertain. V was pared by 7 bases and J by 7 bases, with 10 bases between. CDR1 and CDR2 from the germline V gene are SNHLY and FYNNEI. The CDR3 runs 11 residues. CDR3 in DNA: TGTGCCAGCAAGGGTCTTGGTGAAGCTTTCTTT. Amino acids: CASKGLGEAFF.

CDR3 sequence reads: CASSGTSSGANVLTF. DNA for the CDR3: TGCGCCAGCAGCGGGACTAGCTCTGGGGCCAACGTCCTGACTTTC. J is TRBJ2-6 and V is TRBV5-1, with TRBD2 matching over 8 bases. V trimming: 4 bases; J trimming: 0 bases; junction bases outside the gene matches: 0. The CDR3 loop spans 15 amino acids. Germline V gives CDR1 SGHRS, CDR2 YFSETQ.

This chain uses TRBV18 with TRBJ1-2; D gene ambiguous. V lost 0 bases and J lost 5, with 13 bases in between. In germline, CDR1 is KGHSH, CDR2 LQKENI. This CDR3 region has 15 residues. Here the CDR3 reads CASSPPARGPYGYTF. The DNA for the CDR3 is TGTGCCAGCTCACCACCTGCCCGCGGGCCGTATGGCTACACCTTC.

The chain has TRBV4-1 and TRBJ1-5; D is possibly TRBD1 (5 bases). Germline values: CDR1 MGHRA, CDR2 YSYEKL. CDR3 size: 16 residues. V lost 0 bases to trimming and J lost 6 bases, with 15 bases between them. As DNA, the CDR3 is TGCGCCAGCAGCCAAGATTGGGGGGGTTGGGGTCAGCCCCAGCATTTT. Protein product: CASSQDWGGWGQPQHF.